This record concerns one T cell receptor beta chain sequence. Caucasian individuals from Russia who were healthy and aged 6 to 90 acted as donors. Total RNA was isolated from each sample in quantities of at least 6 micrograms. This specimen comes from a study of blood T cells in healthy people across ages. Primed by a sample-barcoded 5' primer and a J-beta primer mix, a second PCR proceeded for 7 to 11 cycles. TCRdb reprocessed the 5' RACE reads via MiXCR and lists one record per CDR3 protein. Of approximately 690,000 distinct CDR3 sequences listed, around two fifths are singletons. The sample taken for sequencing was blood. The TCR sequence derives from a man older than 75 in good health.

This chain's CDR3 is CSAVGGAGSPLHF. DNA of the CDR3: TGCAGTGCGGTGGGGGGGGCCGGATCACCCCTCCACTTT. V and J are TRBV20-1 and TRBJ1-6, with D possibly matching TRBD1 (6 bases). The CDR3 sequence is 13 residues long. Germline V gene lookup returns CDR1 DFQATT and CDR2 SNEGSKA (reference sequence). V lost 6 bases, J lost 10 bases, and 16 bases lay in between.